This T cell receptor (beta chain) appears in the sequencing data of a study of regulatory T cells in long-lasting Graves disease. Study background: Graves' patients (newly diagnosed) had been on antithyroid drugs under 3 months. Findings and limits, study-wide: There was favoring of TRBV28, TRBJ1-2 and TRBJ2-5 in persistent disease.

This clonotype was found many times. Its antigen remains unidentified. V was pared by 7 bases and J by 8 bases, with 41 bases between. The CDR3 covers 21 residues. Time point: newly diagnosed GD, antithyroid drugs for less than 3 months. TCR sequences were obtained from RNA taken from PBMCs. The authors diagnosed Graves' disease using American Thyroid Association guidelines. Assembly of TCR beta libraries relied on iRepertoire HTBI primers together with Arm-PCR of CDR3 regions. As originally analysed: Sample data revealed approximately 62 TRBV and 14 TRBJ segments. In TCRdb, the multiplex PCR reads were re-called with MiXCR into one record per CDR3 protein. The V and J calls and clone size are TCRdb's, not the authors'. This table has approximately 310,000 distinct CDR3 sequences, 18% appearing once.

The sequencing used peripheral blood mononuclear cells (PBMCs), collected at new diagnosis, from a patient treated with antithyroid drugs. This sequence originates from a female donor with Graves disease. The chain is built from TRBV12-3 or TRBV12-4 and TRBJ1-2; D unresolved. CDR3 in amino acids: CASTGPVNQVRRTEELWGYTF. The CDR3 bases are TGTGCCAGCACCGGGCCCGTCAATCAGGTACGAAGAACTGAAGAACTATGGGGCTACACCTTC.